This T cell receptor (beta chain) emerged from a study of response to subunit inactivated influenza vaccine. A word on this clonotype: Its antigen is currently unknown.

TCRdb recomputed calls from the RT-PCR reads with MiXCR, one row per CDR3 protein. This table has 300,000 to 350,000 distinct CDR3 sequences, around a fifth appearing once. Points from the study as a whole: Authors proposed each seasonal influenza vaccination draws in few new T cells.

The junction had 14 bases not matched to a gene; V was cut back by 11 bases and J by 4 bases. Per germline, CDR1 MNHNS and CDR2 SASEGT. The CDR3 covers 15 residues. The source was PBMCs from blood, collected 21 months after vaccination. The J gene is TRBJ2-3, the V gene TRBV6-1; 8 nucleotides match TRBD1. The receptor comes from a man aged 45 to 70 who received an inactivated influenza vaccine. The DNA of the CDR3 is TGTGCCGCGAAGCGAACTCGACAGGGGTCAGATACGCAGTATTTT. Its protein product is CAAKRTRQGSDTQYF.